This TCR beta chain was profiled in a study of tumor-infiltrating lymphocytes in primary liver carcinoma. The CDR3 has 16 residues. A word on this clonotype: The germline gene is not matched at one end of the junction; a read error may be the cause.

Total RNA amounting to 450 to 550 ng was the source from which TCR beta cDNA was made with a constant-region primer. The TCR beta library was amplified through three nested multiplex PCR rounds in a modified ARM-PCR procedure. The first two PCR rounds used TRBV1-TRBV30 primers with a Cbeta primer, nine to ten cycles each. TCRdb re-derived calls from the multiplex PCR reads in MiXCR, one entry per CDR3 protein. The table lists 150,000 to 200,000 distinct CDR3 sequences, roughly two thirds of them singletons. Unsorted whole blood yielded the blood RNA, and germline DNA was also extracted. The clonotype was recovered from a woman aged 60-70 years with primary liver carcinoma and hepatitis B virus infection. The rearrangement links TRBV12-3 or TRBV12-4 to TRBJ2-7; TRBD1 matches 8 bases. Material: peripheral blood. CDR3 nucleotide sequence: TGTGCCAGCTTAGACAGCGACAGGGGCCCTACCTACGAGCAGCACTTC. This codes for CASLDSDRGPTYEQHF.